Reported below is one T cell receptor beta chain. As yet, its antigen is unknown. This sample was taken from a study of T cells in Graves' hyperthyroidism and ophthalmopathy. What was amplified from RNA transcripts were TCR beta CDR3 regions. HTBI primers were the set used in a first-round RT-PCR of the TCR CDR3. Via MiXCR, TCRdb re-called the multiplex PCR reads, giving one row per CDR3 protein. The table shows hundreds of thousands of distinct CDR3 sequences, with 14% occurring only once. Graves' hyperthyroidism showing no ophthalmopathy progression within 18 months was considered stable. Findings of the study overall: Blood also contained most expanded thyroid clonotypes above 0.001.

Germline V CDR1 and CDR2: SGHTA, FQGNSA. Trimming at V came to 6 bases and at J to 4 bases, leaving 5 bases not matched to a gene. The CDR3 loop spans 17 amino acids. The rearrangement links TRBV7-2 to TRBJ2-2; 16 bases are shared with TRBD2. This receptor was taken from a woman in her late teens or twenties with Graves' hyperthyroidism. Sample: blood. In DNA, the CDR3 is TGTGCCAGCAGGGGACTAGCGGGAGGGCCGGGCACCGGGGAGCTGTTTTTT. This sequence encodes CASRGLAGGPGTGELFF.